This T cell receptor (beta chain) was recovered during a study of beta chain features in type 1 diabetes. General study results and limits: Shorter TCRB CDR3s, moderately but significantly so, marked every one of the four CD4+ subsets in Type 1 diabetes patients.

The isolated RNA, all of it, was reverse transcribed, so expressed TCRB transcripts were what got sequenced. This table comes from immunoSEQ multiplex PCR, and its TCRdb copy is limited to in-frame clones, with some not included. Of 300,000 to 400,000 clones detected, around 9.7% appear once; the ten largest clones hold around 1%. This clone has only a few counts. Antigen: not known. Sequenced material: central memory CD4+ T cells from blood. The source of this sequence is a man aged 25-45 years with type 1 diabetes.

CDR3 sequence: CASSFGKQNYGYTF. The CDR3 nucleotides are TGTGCCAGCAGCTTTGGGAAACAGAACTATGGCTACACCTTC. This rearrangement joins TRBV5-4 to TRBJ1-2, with unresolved D. Germline V gene data show CDR1 as SGHNT and CDR2 as YYREEE (reference sequence). CDR3 length: 14 residues. Between the trimmed V and J ends, which lost 2 bases and 2 bases, there was a span of 10 bases.